This T cell receptor (beta chain) was profiled in a study of shared clonotypes between healthy human individuals. The assay was immunoSEQ multiplex PCR, and TCRdb's table has in-frame clones only and misses some. The sample includes 2 million to 3 million clones, over 85% of them seen just once. Study findings and constraints: With few donors, the genetic and exposure-history diversity represented was limited.

Within Nashville, Tennessee resided all donors, each a Caucasian adult. On this clone itself: Antigen specificity is unknown.

Trimming cost V 0 bases and J 10 bases, with 11 bases left between them. Germline values: CDR1 SGHRS, CDR2 YFSETQ. The CDR3 is 13 residues long. The sequencing input was naive CD4+ T cells from PBMCs. Stated subset: CD45RA+ positively selected. The TCR originated in a man between 18 and 29 years old in good health. Some clones in this sample may be carry-over from other donors' samples. This chain joins TRBV5-1 and TRBJ2-1; D is unclear. CDR3 in amino acids: CASSLGGPEEQFF. Written as DNA, the CDR3 is TGCGCCAGCAGCTTGGGTGGACCTGAAGAGCAGTTCTTC.